The rows below give T cell receptor beta chains drawn from one sample of a study of shared clonotypes between healthy human individuals. Method: immunoSEQ multiplex PCR; TCRdb's copy keeps in-frame clones and lacks some. This sample carries a few hundred thousand clones, around 87% of them seen once, and the ten largest clones take 15% to 20%. The sequencing input was memory CD8+ T cells sorted from blood. The receptors shown here come from a man between 18 and 35 years old in good health. Both conserved end residues are trimmed from each CDR3. D genes are given only for firm matches.

d_call | j_call | v_call | cdr3_aa
- | TRBJ2-7 | TRBV7-9 | ASSFVIGWGAYEQY
- | TRBJ2-3 | TRBV9 | ASSAGLDGRTDTQY
- | TRBJ1-2 | TRBV27 | ASSPDLTNYGYT
- | TRBJ2-5 | TRBV6-1 | ASSEGGFSGETQY
- | TRBJ2-7 | TRBV9 | ASSVELPPYEQY
- | TRBJ1-1 | TRBV19 | ASSPPLWGPRTEAF
TRBD2 | TRBJ2-3 | TRBV7-9 | ASSEPAGGLFTDTQY
TRBD2 | TRBJ2-1 | TRBV6-5 | ASSYLPSSGYNEQF
- | TRBJ2-7 | TRBV19 | ASSIVDSYEQY
- | TRBJ2-5 | TRBV9 | ASSGPGPPQETQY
- | TRBJ2-7 | TRBV27 | ASSPTIVGEQY
TRBD2 | TRBJ2-7 | TRBV11-2 | ASSLYGLAEDRY